The next 5 T cell receptor beta chains were all read from a single sample in a study of T cell repertoires in cytomegalovirus infection. From the reads, TCRdb called clonotypes with MiXCR, one entry per CDR3 protein. The table has fewer than 550,000 distinct CDR3 sequences, 11% seen once. Material: PBMCs. The receptors derive from a human donor in good health (CMV status not recorded). Some clones in this sample may be carry-over from other donors' samples.

This clonotype was detected only a few times. The rearrangement uses TRBV27 and TRBJ1-2; 8 positions match TRBD1. Germline values: CDR1 MNHEY, CDR2 SMNVEV (reference sequence). The V gene end was trimmed by 4 bases and the J gene end by 8 bases; junction bases not matched to a gene: 12. The CDR3 spans 15 residues. The CDR3 spells CASSSLGQGAWGYTF. CDR3 in DNA: TGTGCCAGCAGTTCTCTGGGGCAGGGGGCTTGGGGCTACACCTTC.

Many counts were recorded for this clonotype. The gene calls are TRBV20-1 and TRBJ1-6; TRBD1 matches at 11 bases. The germline gives CDR1 DFQATT, CDR2 SNEGSKA (reference sequence). The CDR3 totals 15 residues. V trimming: 1 base; J trimming: 9 bases; junction bases outside the gene matches: 5. The CDR3 DNA follows: TGCAGTGCTAGAGTCCGGGACAGGGGGACTTCACCCCTCCACTTT. This gives the protein CSARVRDRGTSPLHF.

The chain employs TRBV20-1 and TRBJ1-5; no clear D. This CDR3 comprises 13 residues. Germline V gives CDR1 DFQATT, CDR2 SNEGSKA (reference sequence). Trimming removed 6 bases at V and 1 base at J, with 10 bases between. The CDR3 DNA sequence: TGCAGTGCCGAGGGTGGAAGCAATCAGCCCCAGCATTTT. It codes for CSAEGGSNQPQHF.

This clonotype came up many times. The rearrangement uses TRBV7-2 and TRBJ2-6; the D gene is possibly TRBD1 (6 bases). Germline lookup yields CDR1 SGHTA and CDR2 FQGNSA. The CDR3 covers 15 residues. V was cut by 4 bases and J by 0 bases, with 7 bases left in between. This CDR3 is CASSWDISGANVLTF. The CDR3 DNA is TGTGCCAGCAGCTGGGACATCTCTGGGGCCAACGTCCTGACTTTC.

This clonotype has just one count. The chain couples TRBV6-6 to TRBJ2-2; 9 nucleotides match TRBD1. This CDR3 has 14 residues. The germline CDR1 and CDR2 sequences are MNHNY and SVGAGI (reference sequence). J gave up 8 bases and V 11 bases, and 12 bases lay outside the gene matches. The CDR3 protein is CASHRDRAGGELFF. The CDR3 nucleotides are TGTGCCTCTCACCGGGACAGGGCGGGTGGGGAGCTGTTTTTT.